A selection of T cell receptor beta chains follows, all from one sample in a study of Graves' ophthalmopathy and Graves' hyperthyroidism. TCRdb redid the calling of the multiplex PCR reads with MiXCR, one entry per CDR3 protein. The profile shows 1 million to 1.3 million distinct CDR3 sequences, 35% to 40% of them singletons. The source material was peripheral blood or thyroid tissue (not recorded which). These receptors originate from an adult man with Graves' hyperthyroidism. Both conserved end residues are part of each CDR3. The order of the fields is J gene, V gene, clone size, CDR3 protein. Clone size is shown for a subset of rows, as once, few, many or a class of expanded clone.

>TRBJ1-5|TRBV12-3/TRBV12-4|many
CASKPGGMSNQPQHF
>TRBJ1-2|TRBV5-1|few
CASSVGRTNNYGYTF
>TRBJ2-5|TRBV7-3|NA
CASRLRTETQYF
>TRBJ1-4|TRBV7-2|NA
CASSLTQGQFEKLFF
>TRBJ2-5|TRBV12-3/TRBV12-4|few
CASSFRLRDRGETQYF
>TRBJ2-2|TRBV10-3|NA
CAIRASTGELFF
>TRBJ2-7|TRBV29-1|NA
CSLGQAPYEQYF
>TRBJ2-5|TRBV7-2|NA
CASSLAGRIETQYF
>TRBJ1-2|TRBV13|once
CASSVGAGRRTNYGYTF
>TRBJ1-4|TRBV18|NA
CASSPPPQGLYQKLFF
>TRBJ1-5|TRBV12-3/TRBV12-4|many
CASSLAGPNSNQPQHF
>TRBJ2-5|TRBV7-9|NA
CASSLQTTYF
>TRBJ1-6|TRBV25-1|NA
CASSDRAPLHF
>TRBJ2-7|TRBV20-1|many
CSVKLGSVEQYF
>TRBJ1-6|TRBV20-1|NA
CSAGRGANNSPLHF
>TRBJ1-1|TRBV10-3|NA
CAISSGDRNTEAFF
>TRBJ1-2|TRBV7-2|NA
CASSFTWANYGYTF
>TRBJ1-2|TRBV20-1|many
CSARDFGKFGYGYTF
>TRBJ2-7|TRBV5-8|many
CASSAFSGSYEQYF
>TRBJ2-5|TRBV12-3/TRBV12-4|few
CASSDPGRRQTQYF
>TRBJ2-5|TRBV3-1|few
CASSRDGGSETQYF
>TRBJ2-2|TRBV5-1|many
CASSLGALNTGELFF
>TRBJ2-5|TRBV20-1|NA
CSARVTGVTQYF
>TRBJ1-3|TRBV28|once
CASSFGRLSGNTIYF
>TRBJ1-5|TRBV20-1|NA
CSARVIAGWTQHF
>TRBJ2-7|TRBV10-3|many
CAINPGQSAYDYEQYF
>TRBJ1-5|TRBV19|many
CASSISGSKFSNQPQHF
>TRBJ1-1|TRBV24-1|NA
CATTSGAWTEAFF
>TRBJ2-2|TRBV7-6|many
CASSFEAGVGTGELFF
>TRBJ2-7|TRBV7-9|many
CATLPRHSYEQYF
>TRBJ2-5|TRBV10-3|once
CAISARAAGQIETQYF
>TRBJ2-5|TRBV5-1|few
CASSLVAVGEETQYF
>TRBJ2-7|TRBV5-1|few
CASSWSETESYEQYF
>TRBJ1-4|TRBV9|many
CASSPSQTKEKLFF
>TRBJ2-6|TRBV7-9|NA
CASKRPQTNTGANVLTF
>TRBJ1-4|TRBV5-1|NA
CASRKGQGTTTNEKLFF
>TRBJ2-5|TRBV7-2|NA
CASSLTGRMEETQYF
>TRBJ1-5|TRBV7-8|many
CASSLGSQGYQPQHF
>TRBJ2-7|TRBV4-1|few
CASSQTGTGESYEQYF
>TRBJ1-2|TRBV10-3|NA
CASSQPISTGLYGYTF